This section outlines one T cell receptor (beta chain) sequence together with its context. The antigen is unknown. A single base separates this from a much larger clone, so it may be a read error. Semi-nested PCR with Nested Universal Primer A followed constant-region reverse priming of full-length variable regions. Each CDR3 protein gets one entry after TCRdb re-called the 5' RACE reads with MiXCR. Of under 6,500 distinct CDR3 sequences detected, 69% appear once; the ten largest clones hold around 4.3%. Study-wide findings and caveats: The larger-cohort validation was restricted to a single TCR beta V-J rearrangement rather than whole repertoires.

In germline, CDR1 is DFQATT, CDR2 SNEGSKA (reference sequence). The CDR3 runs 16 residues. Trimming cost V 6 bases and J 6 bases; bases outside gene matches: 16. J is TRBJ1-1 and V is TRBV20-1, with 10 positions matching TRBD1. This receptor was taken from a female donor with breast cancer. Sequencing was carried out using memory CD4+ T cells sorted from a lymph node. The subset denotes: memory CD4+ T cells, CD4+CD45RO+CD25-. The CDR3 DNA reads as TGCAGTGCCCTACCACCCCTGGGGACAGGGGTCGCTGAAGCTTTCTTT. Its protein product is CSALPPLGTGVAEAFF.